Each of the 25 T cell receptor beta chains below was sequenced from the same sample in a study of glioma-infiltrating T cells after dendritic cell vaccination (dated by TCRdb to 2016 to 2017). This specimen's time point label, per the study, means: after dendritic cell vaccination, including at tumor progression/relapse. Libraries came from the immunoSEQ multiplex PCR assay. In its TCRdb copy, this immuneACCESS table keeps in-frame sequences only and misses some clones. Where compared with another copy, unresolved V genes explain less than half of these, and the others have no known cause. The sample table contains tens of thousands of clones; only one count was recorded for roughly 91% of them. More than 2% of the sample belongs to the ten largest clones. Here the sequenced sample was blood, taken after dendritic cell vaccination. These receptors all come from a human donor with glioblastoma.

The chain carries TRBV6-1 and TRBJ2-7, with 9 bases identical to TRBD1. The V gene end was trimmed by 2 bases and the J gene end by 5 bases; junction bases not matched to a gene: 10. The CDR3 extends over 16 amino acids. Germline V CDR1 and CDR2: MNHNS, SASEGT. The CDR3 DNA reads as TGTGCCAGCAGTGAATTTGGGACAGGGTCGCCAAACGAGCAGTACTTC. Residues: CASSEFGTGSPNEQYF.

The chain recombines TRBV6-1 with TRBJ1-1; D uncertain. V lost 6 bases and J lost 1, with 12 bases in between. The germline V gene encodes CDR1 MNHNS and CDR2 SASEGT. This CDR3 comprises 14 residues. Here the CDR3 reads CASRLPQRNTEAFF. In nucleotides, the CDR3 is TGTGCCAGCAGGCTCCCACAGAGGAACACTGAAGCTTTCTTT.

The genes are TRBV7-6 and TRBJ2-2; 8 bases line up with TRBD2. The length of the CDR3 is 15 residues. Trimming removed 5 bases from V and 4 bases from J; junction bases left unmatched: 6. CDR1 is SGHVS, CDR2 FNYEAQ, per germline. This chain's CDR3 is CASSVGGASTGELFF. The CDR3 DNA reads as TGTGCCAGCAGCGTCGGGGGGGCCTCCACCGGGGAGCTGTTTTTT.

The V call is TRBV19, the J call TRBJ2-2; D is perhaps TRBD1 (6 bases). Germline V gene sequence: CDR1 LNHDA, CDR2 SQIVND (reference sequence). V lost 5 bases and J 0 bases, leaving 10 bases between the germline ends. This CDR3 has 15 residues. This CDR3 is CASSRRQANTGELFF. In nucleotides, the CDR3 is TGTGCCAGTAGTCGGCGACAGGCGAACACCGGGGAGCTGTTTTTT. Together with reference TRBV19 and TRBJ2-2, the CDR3 gives the full variable domain: DGGITQSPKYLFRKEGQNVTLSCEQNLNHDAMYWYRQDPGQGLRLIYYSQIVNDFQKGDIAEGYSVSREKKESFPLTVTSAQKNPTAFYLCASSRRQANTGELFFGEGSRLTVL.

The chain has TRBV30 and TRBJ2-2; D gene unclear. The ends were cut back, 3 bases at V and 1 base at J, with 6 bases in the middle. Germline-derived CDR1 and CDR2 are GTSNPN and SVGIG (reference sequence). The CDR3 extends over 13 amino acids. CDR3 protein: CAWRTGNTGELFF. CDR3 nucleotides: TGTGCCTGGAGGACGGGGAACACCGGGGAGCTGTTTTTT.

The rearrangement links TRBV13 to TRBJ1-1; perhaps TRBD1 as D (6 bases). Germline V CDR1 and CDR2: PRHDT, FYEKMQ (reference sequence). Trimming pared 7 bases from V and 6 bases from J, leaving 18 bases between. The CDR3 covers 14 residues. The CDR3 sequence is CASTLRKQGSEAFF. The CDR3 bases are TGTGCCAGCACCCTTCGTAAACAGGGCTCTGAAGCTTTCTTT.

This clone was seen a few times. V is TRBV7-9 and J is TRBJ2-7, with 8 bases matching TRBD2. From germline, CDR1 is SEHNR and CDR2 FQNEAQ (reference sequence). The CDR3 has 15 amino acids. V lost 5 bases to trimming and J lost 3 bases; unmatched junction nucleotides: 9. The CDR3 loop reads CASSPMGLESYEQYF. Written as DNA, the CDR3 is TGTGCCAGCAGCCCAATGGGACTAGAGAGCTACGAGCAGTACTTC. The whole variable domain, filled in from reference TRBV7-9 and TRBJ2-7, reads DTGVSQNPRHKITKRGQNVTFRCDPISEHNRLYWYRQTLGQGPEFLTYFQNEAQLEKSRLLSDRFSAERPKGSFSTLEIQRTEQGDSAMYLCASSPMGLESYEQYFGPGTRLTVT.

DNA of the CDR3: TGTGCCAGCAGCGAGGGGGGAGGGATGAACACTGAAGCTTTCTTT. Protein product: CASSEGGGMNTEAFF. The chain links TRBV9 to TRBJ1-1; tentative D call: TRBD1 (6 bases). Trimming shortened V by 3 bases and J by 0 bases, and 12 bases separated the two germline ends. From germline, CDR1 is SGDLS and CDR2 YYNGEE. The CDR3 totals 15 residues.

This rearrangement joins TRBV19 to TRBJ2-1; TRBD2 agrees at 13 bases. CDR1 is LNHDA, CDR2 SQIVND, per germline (reference sequence). This CDR3 region has 15 residues. The ends lost 5 bases at V and 9 bases at J; junction bases unmatched: 7. The CDR3 reads CASSVTSGRETEQFF. In DNA form, the CDR3 reads TGTGCCAGTAGTGTCACTAGCGGGAGGGAGACTGAGCAGTTCTTC.

This chain uses TRBV4-3 with TRBJ1-1; TRBD1 is a possible D gene (6 bases). The CDR3 extends over 15 amino acids. CDR1 is LGHNA and CDR2 is YSLEER in the germline V gene. Between the trimmed V and J ends, which lost 2 bases and 6 bases, there was a span of 16 bases. The CDR3 DNA is TGCGCCAGCAGCCAAATTATTTCCGGGACATCTGAAGCTTTCTTT. It specifies CASSQIISGTSEAFF.

V is TRBV7-6 and J is TRBJ2-2; TRBD2 matches 7 bases. The CDR3 covers 17 residues. The ends lost 5 bases at V and 6 bases at J; junction bases unmatched: 15. Germline lookup yields CDR1 SGHVS and CDR2 FNYEAQ. CDR3 nucleotide sequence: TGTGCCAGCAGCCCCCCCGGGGGGTGGGGGACCTCCGGGGAGCTGTTTTTT. It is translated as CASSPPGGWGTSGELFF.

This chain joins TRBV5-1 and TRBJ1-1; D is perhaps TRBD1 (6 bases). Germline V gene data show CDR1 as SGHRS and CDR2 as YFSETQ. V dropped 0 bases and J dropped 7 bases, with 13 bases sitting between them. This CDR3 spans 14 amino acids. As DNA, the CDR3 is TGCGCCAGCAGCTTGGACAGGGCGAGGGGTGAAGCTTTCTTT. Translated, it gives CASSLDRARGEAFF.

This clone showed up just once. The CDR3 region is CASSSGLAGYNEQFF. CDR3 coding DNA: TGTGCCAGCAGCTCGGGACTAGCGGGGTACAATGAGCAGTTCTTC. The chain couples TRBV7-3 to TRBJ2-1; 13 nucleotides line up with TRBD2. The CDR3 runs to 15 residues. Looked up from germline, CDR1 is SGHTA and CDR2 is FQGTGA. The J segment lost 4 bases and the V segment lost 4 bases, leaving 1 base of the junction unmatched.

The chain employs TRBV7-9 and TRBJ1-2; 7 bases map to TRBD1. The CDR3 contains 12 residues. CDR1 is SEHNR, CDR2 FQNEAQ, per germline (reference sequence). V shed 11 bases and J 2 bases; nucleotides not matched to a gene: 5. The CDR3 sequence: CAEGQNNYGYTF. The CDR3 nucleotides read TGTGCCGAGGGACAGAACAACTATGGCTACACCTTC.

The V and J genes are TRBV7-2 and TRBJ2-7; 8 nucleotides align to TRBD1. Germline trimming cut 5 bases from V and 6 bases from J; bases unmatched to any gene: 6. CDR1 and CDR2 (germline): SGHTA, FQGNSA. This CDR3 comprises 13 residues. CDR3 sequence reads: CASSIGTGLEQYF. The CDR3 DNA is TGTGCCAGCAGCATCGGGACAGGCCTCGAGCAGTACTTC. Together with reference TRBV7-2 and TRBJ2-7, the CDR3 gives the full variable domain: GAGVSQSPSNKVTEKGKDVELRCDPISGHTALYWYRQSLGQGLEFLIYFQGNSAPDKSGLPSDRFSAERTGGSVSTLTIQRTQQEDSAVYLCASSIGTGLEQYFGPGTRLTVT.

The rearrangement joins TRBV7-9 to TRBJ2-7; D perhaps matches TRBD2 (5 bases). Trimming took off 1 base at V and 4 bases at J, with 14 bases between the two ends. CDR1 SEHNR and CDR2 FQNEAQ come from the germline V gene (reference sequence). CDR3 length: 15 amino acids. In DNA, the CDR3 is TGTGCCAGCAGCTTAGGGGGAGTAATTGGGTACGAGCAGTACTTC. Protein product: CASSLGGVIGYEQYF.

This rearrangement joins TRBV19 to TRBJ2-6; 7 bases fit TRBD2. In germline, CDR1 is LNHDA, CDR2 SQIVND (reference sequence). J gave up 3 bases and V 7 bases, and 9 bases lay outside the gene matches. The CDR3 has 16 residues. The CDR3 DNA reads TGTGCCAGTAATGGAGCGGGGAGAGGTGGGGCCAACGTCCTGACTTTC. Translated: CASNGAGRGGANVLTF.

The chain combines TRBV21-1 with TRBJ1-6; TRBD1, the table's D call, was not compared with the DNA. TRBV21-1 is an annotated pseudogene. This CDR3 region has 14 residues. This CDR3 reads CASPQDRGNSPLHF. Here the CDR3 DNA reads TGTGCCAGCCCCCAGGACAGGGGGAATTCACCCCTCCACTTT.

This chain joins TRBV9 and TRBJ2-4, with D hard to call. The CDR3 length is 16 residues. Germline V gene data show CDR1 as SGDLS and CDR2 as YYNGEE. V lost 0 bases, J lost 1 base, and 11 bases lay in between. In DNA, the CDR3 is TGTGCCAGCAGCGTAGGAGGAGCTGGGGCCAAAAACATTCAGTACTTC. Translated, it gives CASSVGGAGAKNIQYF.

The J gene is TRBJ2-1, the V gene TRBV5-1; D is unclear. Per the germline V gene, CDR1 is SGHRS and CDR2 is YFSETQ. CDR3 size: 13 residues. The germline V and J ends were trimmed by 1 base and 4 bases, with 6 bases remaining between them. The CDR3 here is CASSLPEYNEQFF. CDR3 in DNA: TGCGCCAGCAGCTTGCCAGAATACAATGAGCAGTTCTTC.

The CDR3 bases are TGTGCCAGCAGCTTAATCGGGTATACAGATACGCAGTATTTT. Protein product: CASSLIGYTDTQYF. The chain combines TRBV7-7 with TRBJ2-3; D gene ambiguous. V was shortened by 2 bases and J by 3 bases, with 9 bases between the two germline ends. The CDR3 extends over 14 amino acids. Germline V gives CDR1 SSHAT, CDR2 FNYEAQ (reference sequence).

The CDR3 sequence: CASSLAQLGGYTF. CDR3 DNA sequence: TGTGCCAGCAGCTTAGCGCAACTCGGGGGCTACACCTTC. The gene calls are TRBV7-2 and TRBJ1-2; D unclear. CDR1 is SGHTA and CDR2 is FQGNSA in the germline V gene. Trimming took off 0 bases at V and 8 bases at J, with 10 bases between the two ends. This CDR3 spans 13 amino acids.

Worth noting for this clone: Distinct nucleotide sequences in the sample also encode this CDR3. V and J are TRBV19 and TRBJ1-1, with unresolved D. The germline V gene has CDR1 LNHDA and CDR2 SQIVND (reference sequence). Trimming cost V 0 bases and J 5 bases, with 7 bases left between them. The CDR3 totals 13 residues. In DNA, the CDR3 is TGTGCCAGTAGTATAGACAGGAATACTGAAGCTTTCTTT. It translates to CASSIDRNTEAFF.

The rearrangement joins TRBV5-6 to TRBJ1-3, with a possible D match to TRBD1 (6 bases). Deletions cut 0 bases from V and 6 bases from J, with 10 bases between. The V gene's germline CDR1 is SGHDT and CDR2 YYEEEE. CDR3 length equals 14 residues. CDR3: CASSLGDNENTIYF. Written as DNA, the CDR3 is TGTGCCAGCAGCTTGGGGGACAATGAAAACACCATATATTTT.

The chain recombines TRBV7-2 with TRBJ1-1; TRBD1 agrees at 8 bases. The germline V gene encodes CDR1 SGHTA and CDR2 FQGNSA. The CDR3 extends over 15 amino acids. J was trimmed by 3 bases and V by 5 bases; bases with no gene match: 8. In DNA form, the CDR3 reads TGTGCCAGCAGCCCGTATGCAGGGGGCGACACTGAAGCTTTCTTT. Translation: CASSPYAGGDTEAFF.